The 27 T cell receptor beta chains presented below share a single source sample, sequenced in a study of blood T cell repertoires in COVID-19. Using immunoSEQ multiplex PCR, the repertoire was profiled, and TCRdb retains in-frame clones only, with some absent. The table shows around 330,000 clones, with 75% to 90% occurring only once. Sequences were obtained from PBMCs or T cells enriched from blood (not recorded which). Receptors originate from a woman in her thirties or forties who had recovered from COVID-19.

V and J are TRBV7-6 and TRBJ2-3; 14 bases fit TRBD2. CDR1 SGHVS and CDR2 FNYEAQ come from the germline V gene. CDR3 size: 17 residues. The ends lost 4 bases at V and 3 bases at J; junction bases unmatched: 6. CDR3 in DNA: TGTGCCAGCAGCTCGACTAGCGGGAGGGCCCAGACAGATACGCAGTATTTT. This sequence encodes CASSSTSGRAQTDTQYF.

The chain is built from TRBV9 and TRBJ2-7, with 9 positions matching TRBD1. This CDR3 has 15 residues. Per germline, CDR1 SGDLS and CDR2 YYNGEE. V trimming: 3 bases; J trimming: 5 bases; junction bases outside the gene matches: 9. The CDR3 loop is CASSEGQGGKNEQYF. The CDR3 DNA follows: TGTGCCAGCAGCGAGGGACAGGGAGGGAAGAACGAGCAGTACTTC.

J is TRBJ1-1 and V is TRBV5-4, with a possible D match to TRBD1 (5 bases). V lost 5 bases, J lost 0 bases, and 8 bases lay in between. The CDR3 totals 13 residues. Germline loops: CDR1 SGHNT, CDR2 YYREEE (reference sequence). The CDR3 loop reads CASRPGLNTEAFF. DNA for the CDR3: TGTGCCAGCAGGCCAGGGCTGAACACTGAAGCTTTCTTT. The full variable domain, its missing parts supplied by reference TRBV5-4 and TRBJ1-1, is ETGVTQSPTHLIKTRGQQVTLRCSSQSGHNTVSWYQQALGQGPQFIFQYYREEENGRGNFPPRFSGLQFPNYSSELNVNALELDDSALYLCASRPGLNTEAFFGQGTRLTVV.

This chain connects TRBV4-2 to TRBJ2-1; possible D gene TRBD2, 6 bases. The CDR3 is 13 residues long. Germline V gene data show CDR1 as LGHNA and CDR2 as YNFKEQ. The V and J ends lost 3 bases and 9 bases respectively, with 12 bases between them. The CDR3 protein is CASSHPLGGEQFF. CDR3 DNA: TGTGCCAGCAGCCATCCATTGGGGGGTGAGCAGTTCTTC.

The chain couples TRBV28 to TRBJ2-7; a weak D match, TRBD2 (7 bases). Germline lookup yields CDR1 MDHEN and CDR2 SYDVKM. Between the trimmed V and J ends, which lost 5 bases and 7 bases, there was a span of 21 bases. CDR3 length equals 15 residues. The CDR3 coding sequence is TGTGCCAGCAGTACCAGAGGTGGGGGGGCTCAAGAGCAGTACTTC. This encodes CASSTRGGGAQEQYF.

CDR3 in amino acids: CASSLEVAVPTDTQYF. The CDR3 DNA sequence: TGTGCCAGCAGTCTAGAGGTGGCAGTACCCACAGATACGCAGTATTTT. This rearrangement joins TRBV28 to TRBJ2-3; D gene ambiguous. The CDR3 runs 16 residues. The germline V gene encodes CDR1 MDHEN and CDR2 SYDVKM. V was pared by 5 bases and J by 2 bases, with 17 bases between.

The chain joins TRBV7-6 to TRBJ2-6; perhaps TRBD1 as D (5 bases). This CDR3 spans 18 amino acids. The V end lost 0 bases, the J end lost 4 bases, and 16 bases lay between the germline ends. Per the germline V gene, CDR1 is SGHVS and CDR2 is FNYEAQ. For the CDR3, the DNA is TGTGCCAGCAGCTTAGCAGCTAGGGGCTCGCTCGGGGCCAACGTCCTGACTTTC. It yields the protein CASSLAARGSLGANVLTF. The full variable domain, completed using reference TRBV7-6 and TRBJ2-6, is GAGVSQSPRYKVTKRGQDVALRCDPISGHVSLYWYRQALGQGPEFLTYFNYEAQQDKSGLPNDRFSAERPEGSISTLTIQRTEQRDSAMYRCASSLAARGSLGANVLTFGAGSRLTVL.

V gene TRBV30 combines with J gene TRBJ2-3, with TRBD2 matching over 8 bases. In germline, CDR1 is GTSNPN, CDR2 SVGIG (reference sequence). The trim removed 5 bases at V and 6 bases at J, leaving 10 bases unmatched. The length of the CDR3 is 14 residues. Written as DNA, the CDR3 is TGTGCCTGGGCTCCGGGACTAGTGAGTGATACGCAGTATTTT. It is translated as CAWAPGLVSDTQYF.

CDR3 amino acids: CASSPLGRGSYEQYF. The CDR3 coding sequence is TGTGCCAGCAGCCCTTTAGGGAGGGGCTCCTACGAGCAGTACTTC. The V gene is TRBV21-1, the J gene TRBJ2-7; the table's TRBD2 call for D was not verified on the DNA. TRBV21-1 is a pseudogene segment. The CDR3 contains 15 residues.

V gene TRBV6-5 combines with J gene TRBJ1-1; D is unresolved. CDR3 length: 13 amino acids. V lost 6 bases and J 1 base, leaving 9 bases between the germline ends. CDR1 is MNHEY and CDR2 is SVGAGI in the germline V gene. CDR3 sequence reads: CASRPAGNTEAFF. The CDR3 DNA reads TGTGCCAGCAGGCCGGCAGGGAACACTGAAGCTTTCTTT.

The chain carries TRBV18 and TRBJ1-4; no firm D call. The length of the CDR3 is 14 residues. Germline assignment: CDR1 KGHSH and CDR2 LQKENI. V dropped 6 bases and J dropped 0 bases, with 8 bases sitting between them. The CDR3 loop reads CASSPSATNEKLFF. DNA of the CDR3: TGTGCCAGCTCCCCCTCTGCAACTAATGAAAAACTGTTTTTT.

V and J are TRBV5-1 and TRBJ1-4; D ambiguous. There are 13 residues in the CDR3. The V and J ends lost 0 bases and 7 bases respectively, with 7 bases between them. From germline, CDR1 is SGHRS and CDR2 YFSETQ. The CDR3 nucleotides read TGCGCCAGCAGCTTGGCCGGGATTGAAAAACTGTTTTTT. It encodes CASSLAGIEKLFF.

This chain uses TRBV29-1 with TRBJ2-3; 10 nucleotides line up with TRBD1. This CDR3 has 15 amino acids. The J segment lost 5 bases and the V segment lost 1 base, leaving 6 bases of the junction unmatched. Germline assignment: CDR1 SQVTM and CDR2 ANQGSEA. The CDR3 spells CSVEGQGAGEDTQYF. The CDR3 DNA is TGCAGCGTTGAAGGACAGGGGGCTGGGGAAGATACGCAGTATTTT.

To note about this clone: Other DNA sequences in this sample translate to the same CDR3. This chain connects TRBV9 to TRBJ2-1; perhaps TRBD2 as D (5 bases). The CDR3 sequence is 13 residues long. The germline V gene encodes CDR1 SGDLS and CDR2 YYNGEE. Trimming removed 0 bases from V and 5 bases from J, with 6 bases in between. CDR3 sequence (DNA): TGTGCCAGCAGCGTAGCCGGGGACAATGAGCAGTTCTTC. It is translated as CASSVAGDNEQFF.

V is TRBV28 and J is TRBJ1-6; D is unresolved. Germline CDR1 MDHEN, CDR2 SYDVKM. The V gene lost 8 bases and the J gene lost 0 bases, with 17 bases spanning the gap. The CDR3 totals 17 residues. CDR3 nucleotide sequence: TGTGCCAGCTTAAAAACGCCGTTGAGCTCCTATAATTCACCCCTCCACTTT. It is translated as CASLKTPLSSYNSPLHF.

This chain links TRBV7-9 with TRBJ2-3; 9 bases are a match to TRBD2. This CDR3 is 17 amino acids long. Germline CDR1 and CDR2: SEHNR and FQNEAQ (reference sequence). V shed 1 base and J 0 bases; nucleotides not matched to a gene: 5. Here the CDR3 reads CASSLEGGLASTDTQYF. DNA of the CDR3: TGTGCCAGCAGCTTAGAAGGAGGACTAGCGAGCACAGATACGCAGTATTTT.

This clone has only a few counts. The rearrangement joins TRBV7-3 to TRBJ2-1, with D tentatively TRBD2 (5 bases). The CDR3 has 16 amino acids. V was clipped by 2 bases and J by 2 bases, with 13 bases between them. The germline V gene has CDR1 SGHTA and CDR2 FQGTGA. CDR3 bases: TGTGCCAGCAGCTTATTCCCACGAGGGACCTACAATGAGCAGTTCTTC. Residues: CASSLFPRGTYNEQFF.

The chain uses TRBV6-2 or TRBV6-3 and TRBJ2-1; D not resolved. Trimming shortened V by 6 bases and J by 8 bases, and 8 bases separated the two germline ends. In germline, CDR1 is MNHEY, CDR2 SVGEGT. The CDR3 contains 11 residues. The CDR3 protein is CASSNGYEQFF. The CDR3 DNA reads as TGTGCCAGCAGCAACGGGTATGAGCAGTTCTTC.

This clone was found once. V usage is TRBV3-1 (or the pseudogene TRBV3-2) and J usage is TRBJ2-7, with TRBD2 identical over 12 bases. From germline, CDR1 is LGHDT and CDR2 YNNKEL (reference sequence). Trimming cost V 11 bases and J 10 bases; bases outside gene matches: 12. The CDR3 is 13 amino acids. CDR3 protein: CASPGLAGTPQYF. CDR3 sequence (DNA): TGTGCCTCCCCCGGACTAGCGGGAACCCCCCAGTACTTC.

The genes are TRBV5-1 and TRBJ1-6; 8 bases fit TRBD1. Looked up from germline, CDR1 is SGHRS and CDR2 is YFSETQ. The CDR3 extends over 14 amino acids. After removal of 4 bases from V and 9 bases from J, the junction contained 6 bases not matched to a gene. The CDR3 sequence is CASSTGQGVSPLHF. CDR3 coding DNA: TGCGCCAGCAGCACCGGACAGGGCGTTTCACCCCTCCACTTT. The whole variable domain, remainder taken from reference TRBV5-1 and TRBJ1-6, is KAGVTQTPRYLIKTRGQQVTLSCSPISGHRSVSWYQQTPGQGLQFLFEYFSETQRNKGNFPGRFSGRQFSNSRSEMNVSTLELGDSALYLCASSTGQGVSPLHFGNGTRLTVT.

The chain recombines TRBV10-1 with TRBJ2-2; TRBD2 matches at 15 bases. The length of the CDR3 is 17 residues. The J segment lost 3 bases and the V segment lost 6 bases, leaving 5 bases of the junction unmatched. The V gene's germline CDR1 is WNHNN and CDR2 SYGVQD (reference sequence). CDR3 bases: TGCGCCAGCAGCGGGACTAGCGGGGGGCCAGACACCGGGGAGCTGTTTTTT. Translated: CASSGTSGGPDTGELFF.

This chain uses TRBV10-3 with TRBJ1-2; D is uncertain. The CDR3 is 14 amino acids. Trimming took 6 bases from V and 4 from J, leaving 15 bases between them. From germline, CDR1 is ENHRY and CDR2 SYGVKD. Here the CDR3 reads CAIRPEAGGYGYTF. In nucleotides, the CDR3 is TGTGCCATCAGGCCAGAGGCGGGTGGCTATGGCTACACCTTC.

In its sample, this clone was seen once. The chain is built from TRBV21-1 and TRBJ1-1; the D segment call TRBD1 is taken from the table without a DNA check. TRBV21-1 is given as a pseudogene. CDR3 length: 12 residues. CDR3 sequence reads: CARGGSDTEAFF. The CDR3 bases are TGTGCCAGAGGGGGATCTGACACTGAAGCTTTCTTT.

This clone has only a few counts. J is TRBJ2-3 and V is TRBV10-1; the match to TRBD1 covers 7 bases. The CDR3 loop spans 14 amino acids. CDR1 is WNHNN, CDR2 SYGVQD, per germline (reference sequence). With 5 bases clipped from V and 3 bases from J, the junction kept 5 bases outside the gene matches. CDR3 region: CASSRGQITDTQYF. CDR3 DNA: TGCGCCAGCAGTAGGGGACAGATAACAGATACGCAGTATTTT.

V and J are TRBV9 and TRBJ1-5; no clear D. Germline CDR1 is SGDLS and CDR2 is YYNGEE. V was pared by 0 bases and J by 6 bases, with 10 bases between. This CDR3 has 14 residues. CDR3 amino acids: CASSVGQAPQPQHF. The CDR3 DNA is TGTGCCAGCAGCGTAGGCCAGGCCCCTCAGCCCCAGCATTTT.

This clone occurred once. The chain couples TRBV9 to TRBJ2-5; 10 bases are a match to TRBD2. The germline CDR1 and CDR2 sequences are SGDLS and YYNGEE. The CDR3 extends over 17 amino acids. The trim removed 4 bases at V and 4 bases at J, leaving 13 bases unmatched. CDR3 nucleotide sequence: TGTGCCAGCAGCCCCCGAGAGCGGGGGGGCCCCCCAGAGACCCAGTACTTC. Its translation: CASSPRERGGPPETQYF.

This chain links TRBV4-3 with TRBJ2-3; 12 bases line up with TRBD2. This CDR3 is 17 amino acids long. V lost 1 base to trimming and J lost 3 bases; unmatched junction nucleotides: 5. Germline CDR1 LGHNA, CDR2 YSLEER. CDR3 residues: CASSQASGRAWTDTQYF. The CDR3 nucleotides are TGCGCCAGCAGCCAAGCTAGCGGGAGGGCCTGGACAGATACGCAGTATTTT.